The next 13 T cell receptor beta chains were all read from a single sample in a study of blood T cell repertoires in COVID-19 (TCRdb year 2020). Library construction relied on the immunoSEQ multiplex PCR assay. TCRdb took over this immuneACCESS table, retaining in-frame rearrangements with V and J assigned. Such tables are incomplete; in checked studies, under half of the missing clones stem from an unresolved V gene, and the remainder is unexplained. Across this sample there are fewer than 150,000 clones, with around nine tenths seen only once. The top ten clonotypes cover roughly a tenth of the sample. Specimen: peripheral blood. The origin of the receptors is a man aged 45-65 years with active or convalescent COVID-19.

This chain uses TRBV7-2 with TRBJ2-3, with D possibly being TRBD2 (7 bases). V lost 5 bases and J 0 bases, leaving 15 bases between the germline ends. CDR1 SGHTA and CDR2 FQGNSA come from the germline V gene. The CDR3 has 16 amino acids. CDR3 loop: CASSGSGRGSTDTQYF. The CDR3 DNA is TGTGCCAGCAGCGGGTCTGGGAGGGGGAGCACAGATACGCAGTATTTT.

The chain is built from TRBV6-2 or TRBV6-3 and TRBJ2-5, with TRBD2 identical over 9 bases. Germline values: CDR1 MNHEY, CDR2 SVGEGT. V trimming: 3 bases; J trimming: 4 bases; junction bases outside the gene matches: 9. This CDR3 is built from 16 residues. CDR3 sequence reads: CASSYRGSGSRETQYF. The CDR3, as DNA: TGTGCCAGCAGTTATAGGGGTAGCGGGAGTCGAGAGACCCAGTACTTC.

The rearrangement uses TRBV18 and TRBJ1-3, with D hard to call. V was clipped by 6 bases and J by 2 bases, with 11 bases between them. The germline V gene has CDR1 KGHSH and CDR2 LQKENI. This CDR3 comprises 14 residues. CDR3 coding DNA: TGTGCCAGCTCCCGCGCCGGGACTGGAAACACCATATATTTT. Translating it yields CASSRAGTGNTIYF. Full variable domain (missing parts from reference TRBV18 and TRBJ1-3): NAGVMQNPRHLVRRRGQEARLRCSPMKGHSHVYWYRQLPEEGLKFMVYLQKENIIDESGMPKERFSAEFPKEGPSILRIQQVVRGDSAAYFCASSRAGTGNTIYFGEGSWLTVV.

The V and J genes are TRBV14 and TRBJ1-6, with TRBD1 matching 8 bases. J was trimmed by 9 bases and V by 2 bases; bases with no gene match: 9. The CDR3 extends over 16 amino acids. Germline CDR1 is SGHDN and CDR2 is FVKESK. In DNA form, the CDR3 reads TGTGCCAGCAGCCAACCCCAGGCAGGGGGCGGTTCACCCCTCCACTTT. Encoded protein: CASSQPQAGGGSPLHF.

This clone was counted a single time. The chain is built from TRBV7-2 and TRBJ2-7; a weak D match, TRBD1 (5 bases). Germline CDR1 and CDR2: SGHTA and FQGNSA. This CDR3 comprises 13 residues. Trimming took 2 bases from V and 6 from J, leaving 11 bases between them. DNA for the CDR3: TGTGCCAGCAGCTTACAGGGTAAGGGCGAGCAGTACTTC. Translating gives CASSLQGKGEQYF.

This clone was picked up a small number of times. V is TRBV14 and J is TRBJ1-1; D may be TRBD1 (5 bases). The CDR3 is 16 amino acids. With 3 bases removed from V and 1 base from J, the gap between germline ends came to 15 bases. Germline V lookup: CDR1 SGHDN, CDR2 FVKESK. CDR3 in DNA: TGTGCCAGCAGCCAGGCATGGGGGGGTTCGAACACTGAAGCTTTCTTT. It translates to CASSQAWGGSNTEAFF.

The J gene is TRBJ2-3, the V gene TRBV9; D uncertain. Germline V gene sequence: CDR1 SGDLS, CDR2 YYNGEE. CDR3 length: 15 amino acids. The V gene lost 4 bases and the J gene lost 0 bases, with 12 bases spanning the gap. The CDR3 DNA follows: TGTGCCAGCAGCACACATACGTCTAGCACAGATACGCAGTATTTT. It encodes CASSTHTSSTDTQYF.

J is TRBJ2-1 and V is TRBV5-1, with TRBD1 matching 8 bases. The J segment lost 7 bases and the V segment lost 2 bases, leaving 8 bases of the junction unmatched. The germline V gene encodes CDR1 SGHRS and CDR2 YFSETQ. The length of the CDR3 is 15 residues. The CDR3 loop is CASSLNSGGINEQFF. DNA of the CDR3: TGCGCCAGCAGCTTAAACTCAGGGGGCATAAATGAGCAGTTCTTC.

This chain links TRBV15 with TRBJ1-1; D is undetermined. This CDR3 is built from 16 residues. Trimming took 0 bases from V and 0 from J, leaving 11 bases between them. Germline V gives CDR1 LNHNV, CDR2 YYDKDF (reference sequence). The CDR3 DNA follows: TGTGCCACCAGCAGAGATCTTGTGAGGCTGAACACTGAAGCTTTCTTT. Translated, it gives CATSRDLVRLNTEAFF.

This clone was observed a handful of times. The chain joins TRBV4-1 to TRBJ1-1; D is unresolved. V lost 2 bases to trimming and J lost 7 bases, with 17 bases between them. The CDR3 has 15 residues. In germline, CDR1 is MGHRA, CDR2 YSYEKL. For the CDR3, the DNA is TGCGCCAGCAGCCAATTTAGGCGGGAAATGGATGAAGCTTTCTTT. Translating it yields CASSQFRREMDEAFF.

The rearrangement uses TRBV5-1 and TRBJ2-4; 7 bases line up with TRBD2. The CDR3 sequence is 14 residues long. Trimming removed 1 base from V and 5 bases from J; junction bases left unmatched: 3. Germline values: CDR1 SGHRS, CDR2 YFSETQ. CDR3: CASSLWEGQNIQYF. The CDR3 DNA reads as TGCGCCAGCAGCTTGTGGGAGGGCCAAAACATTCAGTACTTC.

The chain carries TRBV19 and TRBJ1-1, with 7 bases matching TRBD1. With 10 bases clipped from V and 0 bases from J, the junction kept 14 bases outside the gene matches. This CDR3 has 16 residues. Germline CDR1 and CDR2: LNHDA and SQIVND (reference sequence). The CDR3 sequence: CATLYRGSIMNTEAFF. CDR3 coding DNA: TGTGCCACCCTTTACAGGGGTTCCATAATGAACACTGAAGCTTTCTTT. Together with reference TRBV19 and TRBJ1-1, the CDR3 gives the full variable domain: DGGITQSPKYLFRKEGQNVTLSCEQNLNHDAMYWYRQDPGQGLRLIYYSQIVNDFQKGDIAEGYSVSREKKESFPLTVTSAQKNPTAFYLCATLYRGSIMNTEAFFGQGTRLTVV.

The rearrangement joins TRBV10-2 to TRBJ2-7; 7 bases map to TRBD2. The CDR3 length is 15 residues. V was clipped by 3 bases and J by 5 bases; unmatched bases: 10. Germline CDR1 and CDR2: WSHSY and SAAADI. This chain's CDR3 is CASSDPWTRVNEQYF. CDR3 DNA: TGCGCCAGCAGTGACCCTTGGACTAGAGTCAACGAGCAGTACTTC.